This T cell receptor beta chain stems from a study of blood T cell repertoires in COVID-19. Study background: T cells, B-cell-depleted T cells, or PBMCs supplied cDNA or gDNA.

This CDR3 is 15 amino acids long. J was trimmed by 6 bases and V by 3 bases; bases with no gene match: 8. Germline CDR1 is SGDLS and CDR2 is YYNGEE. The Seattle patients, enrolled during active infection, were followed longitudinally. The method was immunoSEQ multiplex PCR; TCRdb's version includes in-frame clones alone and lacks a portion of them. The sample yields 200,000 to 300,000 clones, approximately 85% seen once. The sequenced sample consisted of peripheral blood. V usage is TRBV9 and J usage is TRBJ2-1; 8 bases agree with TRBD1. The sequence came from a man in his fifties with COVID-19, enrolled during active disease. The CDR3 sequence: CASSGPGGAGNEQFF. The CDR3 coding sequence is TGTGCCAGCAGCGGTCCAGGGGGCGCAGGCAATGAGCAGTTCTTC.